The 11 T cell receptor beta chains in this list originate from one sample, sequenced in a study of CD8 T cells in Susac syndrome. It was with random hexamers that about 0.45 to 1 ug RNA was reverse transcribed. TCRdb processed the immunoSEQ multiplex PCR reads anew with MiXCR; each CDR3 protein has one entry. The sample shows 150,000 or so distinct CDR3 sequences, 92% of them seen only once. The sample taken for sequencing was CD4+ T cells from PBMCs. These TCRs come from a human donor in good health.

The gene calls are TRBV6-2 or TRBV6-3 and TRBJ1-3; D gene ambiguous. This CDR3 region has 17 residues. Germline V gene data show CDR1 as MNHEY and CDR2 as SVGEGT. V shed 6 bases and J shed 1 base, with 19 bases lying between them. The CDR3 sequence: CASRTPRGAESGNTIYF. In DNA, the CDR3 is TGTGCCAGCAGGACCCCCCGGGGAGCAGAGTCTGGAAACACCATATATTTT.

V gene TRBV14 combines with J gene TRBJ1-2; possibly TRBD1 for D (5 bases). The CDR3 contains 13 residues. Germline V gives CDR1 SGHDN, CDR2 FVKESK. V was pared by 1 base and J by 4 bases, with 7 bases between. CDR3 sequence (DNA): TGTGCCAGCAGCCAAGGGGACCTCTATGGCTACACCTTC. This translates into CASSQGDLYGYTF. The complete variable domain, with remaining parts taken from reference TRBV14 and TRBJ1-2, reads EAGVTQFPSHSVIEKGQTVTLRCDPISGHDNLYWYRRVMGKEIKFLLHFVKESKQDESGMPNNRFLAERTGGTYSTLKVQPAELEDSGVYFCASSQGDLYGYTFGSGTRLTVV.

This sequence joins TRBV7-8 and TRBJ1-3, with 9 positions matching TRBD1. The germline V gene has CDR1 SGHVS and CDR2 FQNEAQ. The V and J ends lost 5 bases and 2 bases, in that order; junction bases with no gene match: 4. The CDR3 has 15 residues. The CDR3 is CASSPQGAPGNTIYF. Here the CDR3 DNA reads TGTGCCAGCAGCCCACAGGGGGCCCCTGGAAACACCATATATTTT.

The rearrangement links TRBV7-9 to TRBJ1-2; D gene unclear. V lost 1 base and J lost 8, with 14 bases in between. Looked up from germline, CDR1 is SEHNR and CDR2 is FQNEAQ (reference sequence). The CDR3 is 14 residues long. CDR3 DNA: TGTGCCAGCAGCTTAGAAGAAGGCCCCTGGGGCTACACCTTC. It yields the protein CASSLEEGPWGYTF.

The CDR3 here is CASSSYKGGYQPQHF. The CDR3 DNA reads TGTGCCAGCAGTTCCTACAAGGGGGGCTACCAGCCCCAGCATTTT. J is TRBJ1-5 and V is TRBV6-5; D might be TRBD1 (6 bases). The germline V gene has CDR1 MNHEY and CDR2 SVGAGI. CDR3 size: 15 residues. The V end was cut by 4 bases, the J end by 7 bases, with 17 bases between.

This chain joins TRBV7-2 and TRBJ2-7; the D is unclear. Between the trimmed V and J ends, which lost 1 base and 0 bases, there was a span of 7 bases. This CDR3 comprises 14 residues. Germline V gene sequence: CDR1 SGHTA, CDR2 FQGNSA. The CDR3 region has the DNA TGTGCCAGCAGCTTAGTTTGGGTCTCCTACGAGCAGTACTTC. This sequence encodes CASSLVWVSYEQYF. Using reference TRBV7-2 and TRBJ2-7 for the parts outside the CDR3, the full variable domain is GAGVSQSPSNKVTEKGKDVELRCDPISGHTALYWYRQSLGQGLEFLIYFQGNSAPDKSGLPSDRFSAERTGGSVSTLTIQRTQQEDSAVYLCASSLVWVSYEQYFGPGTRLTVT.

The CDR3 nucleotides are TGTGCCAGCAGCCAAGAATCCGAGTCCGAGCAGTACTTC. It specifies CASSQESESEQYF. V is TRBV3-1 and J is TRBJ2-7, with D unresolved. Germline V lookup: CDR1 LGHDT, CDR2 YNNKEL (reference sequence). V lost 0 bases, J lost 6 bases, and 9 bases lay in between. The CDR3 loop spans 13 amino acids.

V is TRBV20-1 and J is TRBJ1-2; no reliable D call. Germline V gene lookup returns CDR1 DFQATT and CDR2 SNEGSKA (reference sequence). V dropped 0 bases and J dropped 8 bases, with 10 bases sitting between them. CDR3 length: 12 amino acids. The CDR3 loop reads CSARDNTGGYTF. DNA of the CDR3: TGCAGTGCTAGAGATAACACTGGGGGCTACACCTTC.

The DNA of the CDR3 is TGCAGTGCCTTCCTTTCCGGGACTAGCGGGAGGGCGCGTGAGACCCAGTACTTC. Its translation: CSAFLSGTSGRARETQYF. V and J are TRBV20-1 and TRBJ2-5, with 16 bases aligning to TRBD2. The CDR3 totals 18 residues. J lost 5 bases, V lost 6 bases, and 15 bases had no gene match. Germline-derived CDR1 and CDR2 are DFQATT and SNEGSKA (reference sequence).

The chain couples TRBV6-5 to TRBJ2-4, with 8 bases lining up with TRBD2. This CDR3 has 16 residues. V lost 0 bases, J lost 4 bases, and 5 bases stayed unmatched. Germline V gene data show CDR1 as MNHEY and CDR2 as SVGAGI. CDR3 bases: TGTGCCAGCAGTTACTCAAGTAGCGGGGCGAAAAACATTCAGTACTTC. It encodes CASSYSSSGAKNIQYF.

The chain carries TRBV7-2 and TRBJ2-1, with D tentatively TRBD1 (6 bases). The CDR3 covers 14 residues. Germline CDR1 SGHTA, CDR2 FQGNSA. Trimming removed 1 base at V and 14 bases at J, with 18 bases between. The CDR3 nucleotides read TGTGCCAGCAGCTTAGTCCGGGACAACTTCGAAGAGTTCTTC. Protein: CASSLVRDNFEEFF.